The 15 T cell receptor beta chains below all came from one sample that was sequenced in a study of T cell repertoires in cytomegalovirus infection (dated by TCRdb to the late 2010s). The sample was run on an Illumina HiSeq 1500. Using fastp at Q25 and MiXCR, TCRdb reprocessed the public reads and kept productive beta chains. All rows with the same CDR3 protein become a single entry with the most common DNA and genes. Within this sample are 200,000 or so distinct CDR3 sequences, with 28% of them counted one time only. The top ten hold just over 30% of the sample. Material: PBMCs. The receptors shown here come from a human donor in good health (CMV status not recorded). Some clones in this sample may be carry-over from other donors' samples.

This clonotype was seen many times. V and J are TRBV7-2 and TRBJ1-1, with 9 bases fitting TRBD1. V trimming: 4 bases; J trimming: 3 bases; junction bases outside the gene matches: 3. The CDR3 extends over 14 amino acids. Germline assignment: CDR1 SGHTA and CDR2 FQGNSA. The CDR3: CASSSRTGDTEAFF. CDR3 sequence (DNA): TGTGCCAGCAGCTCAAGGACAGGGGACACTGAAGCTTTCTTT.

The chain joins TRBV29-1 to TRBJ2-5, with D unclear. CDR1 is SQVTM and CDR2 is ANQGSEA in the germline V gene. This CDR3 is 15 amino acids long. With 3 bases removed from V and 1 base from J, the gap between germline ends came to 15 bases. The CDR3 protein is CSVDWSTVFQETQYF. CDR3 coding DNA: TGCAGCGTTGATTGGAGCACAGTCTTCCAAGAGACCCAGTACTTC.

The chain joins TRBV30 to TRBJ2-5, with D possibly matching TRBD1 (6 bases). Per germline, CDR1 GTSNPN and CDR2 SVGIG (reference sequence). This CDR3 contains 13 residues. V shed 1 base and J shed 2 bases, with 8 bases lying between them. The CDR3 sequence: CAWSAGQQETQYF. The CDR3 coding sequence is TGTGCCTGGAGTGCTGGACAGCAAGAGACCCAGTACTTC.

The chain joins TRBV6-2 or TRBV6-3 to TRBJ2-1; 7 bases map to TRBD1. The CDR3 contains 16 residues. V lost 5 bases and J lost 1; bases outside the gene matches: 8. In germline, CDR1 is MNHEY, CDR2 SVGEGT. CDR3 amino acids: CASSPQGVGSYNEQFF. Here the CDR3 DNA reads TGTGCCAGCAGTCCCCAGGGGGTGGGTTCCTACAATGAGCAGTTCTTC.

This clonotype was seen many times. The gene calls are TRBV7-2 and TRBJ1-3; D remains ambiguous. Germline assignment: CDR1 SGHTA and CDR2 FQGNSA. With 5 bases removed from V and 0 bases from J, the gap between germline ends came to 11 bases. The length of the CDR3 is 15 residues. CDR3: CASSLGSLSGNTIYF. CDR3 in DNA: TGTGCCAGCAGCCTCGGTTCCCTCTCTGGAAACACCATATATTTT.

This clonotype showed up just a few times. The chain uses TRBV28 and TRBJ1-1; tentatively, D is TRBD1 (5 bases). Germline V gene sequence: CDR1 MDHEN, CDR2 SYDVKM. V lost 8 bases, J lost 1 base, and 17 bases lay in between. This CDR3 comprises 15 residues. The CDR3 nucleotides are TGTGCCAGCGTCAACGGGGCAGCTCAGAACACTGAAGCTTTCTTT. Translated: CASVNGAAQNTEAFF.

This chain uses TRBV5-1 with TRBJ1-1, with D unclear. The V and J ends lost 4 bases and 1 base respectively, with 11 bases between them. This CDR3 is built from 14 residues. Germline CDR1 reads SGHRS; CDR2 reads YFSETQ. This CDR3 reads CASSPLRSNTEAFF. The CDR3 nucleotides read TGCGCCAGCAGCCCGCTAAGGTCGAACACTGAAGCTTTCTTT.

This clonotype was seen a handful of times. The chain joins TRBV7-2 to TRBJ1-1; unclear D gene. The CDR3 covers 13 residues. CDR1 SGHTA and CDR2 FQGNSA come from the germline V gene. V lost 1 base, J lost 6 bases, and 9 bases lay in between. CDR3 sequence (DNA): TGTGCCAGCAGCTTAGGTCCGGGGTCTGAAGCTTTCTTT. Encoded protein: CASSLGPGSEAFF.

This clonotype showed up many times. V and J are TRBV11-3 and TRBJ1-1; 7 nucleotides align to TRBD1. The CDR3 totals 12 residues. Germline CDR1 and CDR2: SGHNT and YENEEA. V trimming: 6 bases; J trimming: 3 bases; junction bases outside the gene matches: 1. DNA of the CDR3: TGTGCCAGCAGTGACAGGGACACTGAAGCTTTCTTT. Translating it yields CASSDRDTEAFF.

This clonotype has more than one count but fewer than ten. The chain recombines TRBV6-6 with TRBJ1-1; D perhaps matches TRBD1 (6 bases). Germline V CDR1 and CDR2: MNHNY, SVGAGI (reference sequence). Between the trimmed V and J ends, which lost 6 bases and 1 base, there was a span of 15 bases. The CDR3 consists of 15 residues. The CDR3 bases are TGTGCCAGCAGAAAAGGGGGGCAGGCGAACACTGAAGCTTTCTTT. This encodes CASRKGGQANTEAFF.

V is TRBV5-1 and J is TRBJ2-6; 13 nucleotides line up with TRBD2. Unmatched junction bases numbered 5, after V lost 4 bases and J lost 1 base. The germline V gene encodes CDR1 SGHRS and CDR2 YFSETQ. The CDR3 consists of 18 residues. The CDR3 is CASSHRTSGGSGANVLTF. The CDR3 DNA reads TGCGCCAGCAGCCATAGGACTAGCGGGGGATCTGGGGCCAACGTCCTGACTTTC.

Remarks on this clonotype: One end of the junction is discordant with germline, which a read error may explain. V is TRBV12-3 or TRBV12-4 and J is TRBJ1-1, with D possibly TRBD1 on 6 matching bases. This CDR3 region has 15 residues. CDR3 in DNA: TGTCCCAGCAGAGTACTCCGGGGGGCGAACACTGAAGCTTTCTTT. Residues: CPSRVLRGANTEAFF.

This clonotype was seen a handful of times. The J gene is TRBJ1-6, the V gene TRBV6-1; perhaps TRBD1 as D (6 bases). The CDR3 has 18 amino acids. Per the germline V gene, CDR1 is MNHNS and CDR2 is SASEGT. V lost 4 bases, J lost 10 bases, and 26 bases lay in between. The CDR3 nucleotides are TGTGCCAGCAGTGCTTCTACCGCTACAGGGTTGGGAGTATCACCCCTCCACTTT. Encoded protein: CASSASTATGLGVSPLHF.

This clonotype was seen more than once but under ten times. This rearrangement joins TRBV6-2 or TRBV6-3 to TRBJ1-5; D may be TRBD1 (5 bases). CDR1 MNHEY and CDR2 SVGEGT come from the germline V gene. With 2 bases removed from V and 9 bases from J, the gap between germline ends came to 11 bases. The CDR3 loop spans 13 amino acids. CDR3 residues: CASSYLGPTPQHF. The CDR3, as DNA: TGTGCCAGCAGTTACCTGGGGCCGACGCCCCAGCATTTT.

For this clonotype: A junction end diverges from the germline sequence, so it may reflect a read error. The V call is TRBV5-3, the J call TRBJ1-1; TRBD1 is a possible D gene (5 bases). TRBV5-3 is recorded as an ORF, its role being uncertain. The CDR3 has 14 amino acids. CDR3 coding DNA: TGTGCCAGCAGCTTGACAGAGGGGACCACTGAAGCTTTCTTT. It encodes CASSLTEGTTEAFF.